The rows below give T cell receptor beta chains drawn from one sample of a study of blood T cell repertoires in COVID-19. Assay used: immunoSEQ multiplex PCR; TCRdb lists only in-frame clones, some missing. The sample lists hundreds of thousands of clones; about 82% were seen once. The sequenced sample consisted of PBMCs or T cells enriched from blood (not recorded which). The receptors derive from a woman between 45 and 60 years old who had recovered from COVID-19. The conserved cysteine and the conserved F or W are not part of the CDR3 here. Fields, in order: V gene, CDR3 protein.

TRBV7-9 ASSPTETGLEY
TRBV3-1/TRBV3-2 ASSQGAHTQY
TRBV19 ASTGTGYNSPLH
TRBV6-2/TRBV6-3 ASSPSGGHHGNTIY
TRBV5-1 ASSGGGQPEKLF
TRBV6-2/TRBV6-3 ASSYMAANYGYT
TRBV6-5 ASSYSRTGSYNEQF
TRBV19 ASSNPGLNQPQH
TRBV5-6 ASSLMRGGSYNEQF
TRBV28 ASSLQGRNSPLH
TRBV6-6 ASSWWGGGRTGELF
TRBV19 ASSTMAASYEQY
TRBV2 ASRTGGAYGYT
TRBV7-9 ASSLSGRSPQY
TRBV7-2 ASSPGVGQGMGGYT
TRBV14 ASRDNSWGNQPQH
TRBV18 ASSPTLQGVNTEAF
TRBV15 ATRGQQASNQPQH
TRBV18 ASTTSGSAYEQY
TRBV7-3 ASSSSRSSYNEQF
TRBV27 ASSISRAGNQPQH
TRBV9 ASSVEGGNNYGYT
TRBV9 ASTRDTVTGELF
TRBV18 ASSSTPVRMNTEAF
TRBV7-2 ASSLVTGAGELF
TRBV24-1 ATSARAYNEQF
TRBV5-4 ASSGPGQSTDTQY
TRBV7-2 ASSDRGRVKNTIY